The rows below give T cell receptor beta chains drawn from one sample of a study of shared clonotypes between healthy human individuals. The data were produced by immunoSEQ multiplex PCR, yet TCRdb's version contains in-frame clones alone and is incomplete. The top ten hold over 0.3% of the sample, which has fewer than 1.8 million clones, approximately 98.5% seen once. The sample consisted of naive CD4+ T cells sorted from blood. These receptors originate from a man between 25 and 39 years old in good health. Both conserved end residues are part of each CDR3. The D gene is left open where the match is weak. Expanded clones get a size class; other rows say once, few or many, or leave the size out.

clone_size: NA
d_call: NA
v_call: TRBV19
j_call: TRBJ2-1
cdr3_aa: CASSTHTGTSYNEQFF
cdr3_nt: TGTGCCAGTAGTACACACACAGGGACCTCCTACAATGAGCAGTTCTTC

clone_size: once
d_call: TRBD2
v_call: TRBV15
j_call: TRBJ2-7
cdr3_aa: CATSRKRDPYEQYF
cdr3_nt: TGTGCCACCAGCCGCAAGCGGGACCCCTACGAGCAGTACTTC

clone_size: NA
d_call: TRBD1
v_call: TRBV7-9
j_call: TRBJ1-2
cdr3_aa: CASSEVPGGYGYTF
cdr3_nt: TGTGCCAGCAGTGAGGTACCAGGGGGATATGGCTACACCTTC

clone_size: NA
d_call: TRBD1
v_call: TRBV6-5
j_call: TRBJ1-2
cdr3_aa: CASSYEGQGGDGYTF
cdr3_nt: TGTGCCAGCAGTTACGAAGGACAGGGAGGGGATGGCTACACCTTC

clone_size: NA
d_call: TRBD2
v_call: TRBV30
j_call: TRBJ2-1
cdr3_aa: CAWRGGLAGSRRQFF
cdr3_nt: TGTGCCTGGAGAGGGGGACTAGCGGGAAGCAGACGGCAGTTCTTC

clone_size: NA
d_call: NA
v_call: TRBV29-1
j_call: TRBJ2-3
cdr3_aa: CSVLRGFPDTQYF
cdr3_nt: TGCAGCGTCCTAAGGGGTTTTCCAGATACGCAGTATTTT

clone_size: NA
d_call: NA
v_call: TRBV11-3
j_call: TRBJ2-2
cdr3_aa: CASSLDPSSWELFF
cdr3_nt: TGTGCCAGCAGCTTAGATCCTTCATCCTGGGAGCTGTTTTTT

clone_size: NA
d_call: TRBD1
v_call: TRBV28
j_call: TRBJ1-5
cdr3_aa: CASRGGQGGNQPQHF
cdr3_nt: TGTGCCAGCAGGGGAGGACAGGGAGGAAATCAGCCCCAGCATTTT

clone_size: NA
d_call: TRBD1
v_call: TRBV5-1
j_call: TRBJ1-1
cdr3_aa: CASSQGQGGTEAFF
cdr3_nt: TGCGCCAGCAGCCAGGGACAGGGTGGAACTGAAGCTTTCTTT

clone_size: NA
d_call: NA
v_call: TRBV6-5
j_call: TRBJ1-2
cdr3_aa: CASSYSWDRDGYTF
cdr3_nt: TGTGCCAGCAGTTACTCGTGGGATCGCGATGGCTACACCTTC

clone_size: NA
d_call: NA
v_call: TRBV9
j_call: TRBJ2-2
cdr3_aa: CASSVGHRGDTGELFF
cdr3_nt: TGTGCCAGCAGCGTGGGGCACCGAGGAGACACCGGGGAGCTGTTTTTT

clone_size: NA
d_call: NA
v_call: TRBV29-1
j_call: TRBJ1-2
cdr3_aa: CSVEWGDGQTNYGYTF
cdr3_nt: TGCAGCGTTGAATGGGGAGACGGGCAGACTAACTATGGCTACACCTTC

clone_size: NA
d_call: TRBD2
v_call: TRBV11-3
j_call: TRBJ2-2
cdr3_aa: CASSERAGGPGELFF
cdr3_nt: TGTGCCAGCAGCGAACGTGCGGGGGGCCCCGGGGAGCTGTTTTTT

clone_size: NA
d_call: TRBD2
v_call: TRBV5-6
j_call: TRBJ2-1
cdr3_aa: CASSLPSGRPSEDEQFF
cdr3_nt: TGTGCCAGCAGCTTACCTAGCGGGAGGCCTTCAGAGGATGAGCAGTTCTTC

clone_size: NA
d_call: NA
v_call: TRBV4-3
j_call: TRBJ2-7
cdr3_aa: CASSQVTRIDEQYF
cdr3_nt: TGCGCCAGCAGCCAAGTCACCAGGATCGACGAGCAGTACTTC

clone_size: NA
d_call: NA
v_call: TRBV28
j_call: TRBJ1-5
cdr3_aa: CASSLWGTVGRDSGNQPQHF
cdr3_nt: TGTGCCAGCAGTTTATGGGGGACGGTAGGTAGGGACTCTGGCAATCAGCCCCAGCATTTT

clone_size: once
d_call: NA
v_call: TRBV2
j_call: TRBJ2-7
cdr3_aa: CASKGAGRISYEQYF
cdr3_nt: TGTGCCAGCAAGGGCGCAGGGCGAATCTCCTACGAGCAGTACTTC

clone_size: NA
d_call: NA
v_call: TRBV5-1
j_call: TRBJ1-4
cdr3_aa: CASSQTGTLYEKLFF
cdr3_nt: TGCGCCAGCAGCCAAACCGGGACACTCTATGAAAAACTGTTTTTT

clone_size: once
d_call: NA
v_call: TRBV7-9
j_call: TRBJ2-1
cdr3_aa: CASSPTPGNEQFF
cdr3_nt: TGTGCCAGCAGCCCCACCCCTGGGAATGAGCAGTTCTTC

clone_size: once
d_call: TRBD2
v_call: TRBV28
j_call: TRBJ2-7
cdr3_aa: CASRKSGSTYEQYF
cdr3_nt: TGTGCCAGCAGAAAGAGCGGGAGTACCTACGAGCAGTACTTC

clone_size: NA
d_call: TRBD1
v_call: TRBV11-3
j_call: TRBJ2-2
cdr3_aa: CASSKGQGVGTGELFF
cdr3_nt: TGTGCCAGCAGCAAAGGACAGGGGGTGGGCACCGGGGAGCTGTTTTTT

clone_size: NA
d_call: NA
v_call: TRBV5-1
j_call: TRBJ2-7
cdr3_aa: CASSLGRASGEQYF
cdr3_nt: TGCGCCAGCAGCTTGGGAAGGGCATCGGGCGAGCAGTACTTC

clone_size: NA
d_call: TRBD2
v_call: TRBV25-1
j_call: TRBJ2-5
cdr3_aa: CASTEVASGTETQYF
cdr3_nt: TGTGCCAGCACCGAAGTGGCTAGCGGGACAGAGACCCAGTACTTC

clone_size: NA
d_call: TRBD2
v_call: TRBV27
j_call: TRBJ2-7
cdr3_aa: CASSNGLATYEQYF
cdr3_nt: TGTGCCAGCAGTAATGGACTAGCAACCTACGAGCAGTACTTC

clone_size: NA
d_call: NA
v_call: TRBV28
j_call: TRBJ2-7
cdr3_aa: CASSDSSESDEQYF
cdr3_nt: TGTGCCAGCAGTGACTCTAGCGAGTCCGACGAGCAGTACTTC

clone_size: once
d_call: NA
v_call: TRBV7-6
j_call: TRBJ2-3
cdr3_aa: CASSLFGQGLVADTQYF
cdr3_nt: TGTGCCAGCAGCTTATTCGGGCAGGGGTTGGTGGCAGATACGCAGTATTTT

clone_size: NA
d_call: TRBD2
v_call: TRBV2
j_call: TRBJ2-5
cdr3_aa: CASSDMLAGDLETQYF
cdr3_nt: TGTGCCAGCAGTGATATGTTAGCGGGAGATTTAGAGACCCAGTACTTC

clone_size: NA
d_call: NA
v_call: TRBV1
j_call: TRBJ2-2
cdr3_aa: CTSSQDYRGANTGELFF
cdr3_nt: TGCACCAGCAGCCAGGATTACAGGGGTGCAAACACCGGGGAGCTGTTTTTT

clone_size: NA
d_call: TRBD1
v_call: TRBV29-1
j_call: TRBJ2-1
cdr3_aa: CSGRQGDSYNEQFF
cdr3_nt: TGCAGCGGTAGACAGGGGGACTCCTACAATGAGCAGTTCTTC

clone_size: NA
d_call: TRBD1
v_call: TRBV7-3
j_call: TRBJ1-2
cdr3_aa: CASSKTGVDGYTF
cdr3_nt: TGTGCCAGCAGTAAGACAGGGGTCGATGGCTACACCTTC

clone_size: NA
d_call: NA
v_call: TRBV6-5
j_call: TRBJ2-5
cdr3_aa: CASSYSPAGVQETQYF
cdr3_nt: TGTGCCAGCAGTTACTCCCCGGCCGGGGTACAAGAGACCCAGTACTTC

clone_size: NA
d_call: TRBD2
v_call: TRBV11-2
j_call: TRBJ2-1
cdr3_aa: CASSLVAGGPWQFF
cdr3_nt: TGTGCCAGCAGCTTAGTGGCGGGAGGGCCGTGGCAGTTCTTC

clone_size: once
d_call: NA
v_call: TRBV5-1
j_call: TRBJ2-1
cdr3_aa: CASSLAAPGSYNEQFF
cdr3_nt: TGCGCCAGCAGTCTGGCTGCCCCGGGCTCCTACAATGAGCAGTTCTTC

clone_size: NA
d_call: NA
v_call: TRBV9
j_call: TRBJ2-5
cdr3_aa: CASSVAPGGQETQYF
cdr3_nt: TGTGCCAGCAGCGTAGCCCCCGGAGGGCAAGAGACCCAGTACTTC